Presented here are 19 T cell receptor beta chains from one specimen sequenced in a study of T cells in localized non-small cell lung cancer. Here immunoSEQ multiplex PCR was the method, and the copy in TCRdb shows in-frame clones only, minus some. The sample consists of roughly 86,000 clones, roughly four fifths of them appearing once. This specimen consisted of peripheral blood, obtained before any cancer treatment. All receptors derive from a man aged 35 to 69 with stage I lung adenocarcinoma.

This clone was seen once. The rearrangement uses TRBV19 and TRBJ1-5, with 9 bases that match TRBD1. The CDR3 runs 16 residues. The V gene end was trimmed by 5 bases and the J gene end by 4 bases; junction bases not matched to a gene: 9. CDR1 is LNHDA, CDR2 SQIVND, per germline (reference sequence). CDR3 in amino acids: CASSPPGTGSNQPQHF. The CDR3 coding sequence is TGTGCCAGTAGTCCGCCCGGGACAGGGAGTAATCAGCCCCAGCATTTT.

The chain uses TRBV2 and TRBJ1-6; perhaps TRBD1 as D (5 bases). The CDR3 consists of 14 residues. The V end lost 4 bases, the J end lost 9 bases, and 13 bases lay between the germline ends. Germline lookup yields CDR1 SNHLY and CDR2 FYNNEI. The CDR3 DNA is TGTGCCAGCAGTGTTGAGCAGGGCCCTTCACCCCTCCACTTT. It is translated as CASSVEQGPSPLHF.

The chain links TRBV15 to TRBJ2-7; 10 bases align to TRBD2. Trimming at V came to 1 base and at J to 6 bases, leaving 3 bases not matched to a gene. The CDR3 contains 14 residues. CDR1 and CDR2 (germline): LNHNV, YYDKDF (reference sequence). The CDR3 region has the DNA TGTGCCACCAGCAGAGTTCAGCGGGAGGGCGAGCAGTACTTC. Translated, it gives CATSRVQREGEQYF.

The chain carries TRBV7-3 and TRBJ2-1; TRBD2 matches 11 bases. The CDR3 runs 15 residues. The germline V gene has CDR1 SGHTA and CDR2 FQGTGA. The trim removed 5 bases at V and 6 bases at J, leaving 6 bases unmatched. The CDR3 loop reads CASSRLAGGPNEQFF. The CDR3 DNA sequence: TGTGCCAGCAGCCGGTTAGCGGGGGGGCCCAATGAGCAGTTCTTC.

This clone was counted a few times. The chain joins TRBV18 to TRBJ2-1; D is unclear. Trimming pared 4 bases from V and 0 bases from J, leaving 10 bases between. Germline V gene lookup returns CDR1 KGHSH and CDR2 LQKENI. The CDR3 is made up of 15 amino acids. This CDR3 is CASSRTQSSYNEQFF. The CDR3 DNA is TGTGCCAGCTCACGCACACAGAGCTCCTACAATGAGCAGTTCTTC. Full variable domain (outside the CDR3, taken from reference TRBV18 and TRBJ2-1): NAGVMQNPRHLVRRRGQEARLRCSPMKGHSHVYWYRQLPEEGLKFMVYLQKENIIDESGMPKERFSAEFPKEGPSILRIQQVVRGDSAAYFCASSRTQSSYNEQFFGPGTRLTVL.

The CDR3 region has the DNA TGTGCCAGCAGCCGTCGCGGGGCAATCTACAATGAGCAGTTCTTC. Translated, it gives CASSRRGAIYNEQFF. V gene TRBV5-8 combines with J gene TRBJ2-1; D might be TRBD2 (6 bases). Germline values: CDR1 SGHTS, CDR2 YDEGEE. CDR3 length: 15 amino acids. Trimming took 4 bases from V and 3 from J, leaving 14 bases between them.

Notes on this clone: Germline is not matched at one junction end, which may reflect a read error. V and J are TRBV7-9 and TRBJ1-2; D is perhaps TRBD1 (5 bases). The CDR3 covers 12 residues. Looked up from germline, CDR1 is SEHNR and CDR2 is FQNEAQ (reference sequence). CDR3 DNA: TGTGCCAGCAGCTCCAATTCCGGGACGGTGAACTTC. Its translation is CASSSNSGTVNF.

The chain joins TRBV19 to TRBJ2-4, with D possibly TRBD2 on 5 matching bases. This CDR3 comprises 11 residues. Germline V CDR1 and CDR2: LNHDA, SQIVND (reference sequence). V lost 5 bases, J lost 12 bases, and 11 bases lay in between. Written as DNA, the CDR3 is TGTGCCAGTAGTCCACGGGAAACTCAGTACTTC. Translation: CASSPRETQYF.

The V call is TRBV5-1, the J call TRBJ2-7; D is undetermined. The CDR3 has 12 residues. The V gene lost 0 bases and the J gene lost 5 bases, with 6 bases spanning the gap. Germline CDR1 reads SGHRS; CDR2 reads YFSETQ. The CDR3 reads CASSLVPHEQYF. CDR3 nucleotides: TGCGCCAGCAGCTTGGTCCCCCACGAGCAGTACTTC.

This clone showed up just a few times. This chain joins TRBV5-1 and TRBJ1-3; the D is unclear. V lost 4 bases, J lost 0 bases, and 14 bases lay in between. The length of the CDR3 is 16 residues. Germline CDR1 SGHRS, CDR2 YFSETQ. CDR3 sequence: CASSPDGPISGNTIYF. The DNA of the CDR3 is TGCGCCAGCAGCCCGGACGGGCCTATCTCTGGAAACACCATATATTTT.

The chain employs TRBV2 and TRBJ1-2, with TRBD1 identical over 8 bases. The trim removed 6 bases at V and 5 bases at J, leaving 8 bases unmatched. Germline V lookup: CDR1 SNHLY, CDR2 FYNNEI. This CDR3 is 14 amino acids long. The CDR3 protein is CASSQTGDFYGYTF. CDR3 nucleotide sequence: TGTGCCAGCAGCCAGACAGGGGACTTTTATGGCTACACCTTC.

V gene TRBV5-1 combines with J gene TRBJ2-3, with 13 positions matching TRBD2. Germline CDR1 is SGHRS and CDR2 is YFSETQ. The CDR3 length is 19 residues. J was trimmed by 7 bases and V by 4 bases; bases with no gene match: 18. The chain's CDR3 is CASSLSHTTSGRASNTQYF. CDR3 DNA sequence: TGCGCCAGCAGCCTCAGCCACACCACTAGCGGGAGGGCCTCAAATACGCAGTATTTT.

The chain links TRBV7-9 to TRBJ2-5; 8 positions agree with TRBD2. Looked up from germline, CDR1 is SEHNR and CDR2 is FQNEAQ (reference sequence). V shed 1 base and J 1 base; nucleotides not matched to a gene: 8. There are 17 residues in the CDR3. The CDR3 loop is CASSLGGAGGGQETQYF. DNA for the CDR3: TGTGCCAGCAGCTTAGGAGGCGCGGGAGGCGGCCAAGAGACCCAGTACTTC.

The rearrangement links TRBV19 to TRBJ1-1; the match to TRBD1 covers 7 bases. This CDR3 is 16 amino acids long. J gave up 0 bases and V 1 base, and 5 bases lay outside the gene matches. CDR1 and CDR2 (germline): LNHDA, SQIVND (reference sequence). The CDR3 DNA reads TGTGCCAGTAGTATAGGGGGAACAGGGGTGAACACTGAAGCTTTCTTT. This gives the protein CASSIGGTGVNTEAFF.

This rearrangement joins TRBV25-1 to TRBJ1-1, with D perhaps matching TRBD1 (5 bases). The germline V gene has CDR1 MGHDK and CDR2 SYGVNS. This CDR3 region has 13 residues. Trimming left V 6 bases short and J 4 bases short, with 12 bases between. The CDR3 DNA reads as TGTGCCAGCAGGGCACAGGTGTTCACTGAAGCTTTCTTT. Translating it yields CASRAQVFTEAFF.

The rearrangement uses TRBV5-1 and TRBJ1-3; D might be TRBD1 (5 bases). This CDR3 contains 14 residues. Trimming pared 4 bases from V and 0 bases from J, leaving 8 bases between. CDR1 is SGHRS and CDR2 is YFSETQ in the germline V gene. This chain's CDR3 is CASSRDSSGNTIYF. CDR3 nucleotide sequence: TGCGCCAGCAGCAGAGACAGCTCTGGAAACACCATATATTTT.

The V and J genes are TRBV7-9 and TRBJ2-4, with D perhaps matching TRBD1 (5 bases). The CDR3 runs 14 residues. Trimming took off 1 base at V and 5 bases at J, with 9 bases between the two ends. Germline V lookup: CDR1 SEHNR, CDR2 FQNEAQ (reference sequence). This CDR3 is CASSLDRGQNIQYF. The CDR3 DNA reads as TGTGCCAGCAGCTTAGATAGGGGTCAAAACATTCAGTACTTC.

The rearrangement joins TRBV10-3 to TRBJ2-7; 9 nucleotides align to TRBD1. The trim removed 6 bases at V and 5 bases at J, leaving 11 bases unmatched. The CDR3 is 15 residues long. The germline V gene encodes CDR1 ENHRY and CDR2 SYGVKD. The CDR3 spells CAIRTRQGEAHEQYF. The CDR3 DNA reads TGTGCCATCAGGACTAGACAGGGGGAAGCCCACGAGCAGTACTTC.

The chain uses TRBV5-6 and TRBJ2-3, with 16 bases aligning to TRBD2. The CDR3 spans 18 residues. Trimming removed 2 bases from V and 8 bases from J; junction bases left unmatched: 11. The V gene's germline CDR1 is SGHDT and CDR2 YYEEEE. The CDR3 DNA sequence: TGTGCCAGCAGCTTATTAGGGGGACTAGCGGGAGGGCCGGGTACGCAGTATTTT. Protein product: CASSLLGGLAGGPGTQYF.